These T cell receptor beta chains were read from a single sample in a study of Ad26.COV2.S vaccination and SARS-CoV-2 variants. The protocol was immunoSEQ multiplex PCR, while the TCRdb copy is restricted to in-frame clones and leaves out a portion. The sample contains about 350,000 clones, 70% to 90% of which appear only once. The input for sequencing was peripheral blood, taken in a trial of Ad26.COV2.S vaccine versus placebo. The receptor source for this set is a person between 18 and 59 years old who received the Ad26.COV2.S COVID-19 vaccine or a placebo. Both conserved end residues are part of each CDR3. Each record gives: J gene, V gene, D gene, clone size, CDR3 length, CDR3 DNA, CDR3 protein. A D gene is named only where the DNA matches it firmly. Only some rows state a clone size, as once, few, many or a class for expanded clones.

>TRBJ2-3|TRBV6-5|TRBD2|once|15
TGTGCCAGCACATATAGCGGGACTAGCACAGATACGCAGTATTTT
CASTYSGTSTDTQYF
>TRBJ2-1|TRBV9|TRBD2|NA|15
TGTGCCAGCAGCGTACCGGGAGGGCCGTTCGGTGAGCAGTTCTTC
CASSVPGGPFGEQFF
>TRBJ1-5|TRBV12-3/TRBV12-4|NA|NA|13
TGTGCCAGCAGAGAGGGAACGGGTCAGCCCCAGCATTTT
CASREGTGQPQHF
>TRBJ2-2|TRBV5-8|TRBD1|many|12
TGTGCCAGCGACAGGGGGTCCGGGGAGCTGTTTTTT
CASDRGSGELFF
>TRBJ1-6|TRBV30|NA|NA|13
TGTGCCTGGAGTGTACTGTCCCGGTCACCCCTCCACTTT
CAWSVLSRSPLHF
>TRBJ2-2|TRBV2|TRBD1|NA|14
TGTGCCAGCCAAGGGACAGGGGGCTTCGGGGAGCTGTTTTTT
CASQGTGGFGELFF
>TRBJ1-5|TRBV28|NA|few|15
TGTGCCAGCAGTTTATTGGGGCGGTTGGATCAGCCCCAGCATTTT
CASSLLGRLDQPQHF
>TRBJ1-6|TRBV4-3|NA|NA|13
TGCGCCAGCAGCCAAGTGGGATTTTCACCCCTCCACTTT
CASSQVGFSPLHF
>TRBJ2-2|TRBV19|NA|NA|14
TGTGCCAGTAGTATCTGGGGATACACCGGGGAGCTGTTTTTT
CASSIWGYTGELFF
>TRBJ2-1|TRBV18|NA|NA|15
TGTGCCAGCTCACCGGGACGGATCTCCTACAATGAGCAGTTCTTC
CASSPGRISYNEQFF
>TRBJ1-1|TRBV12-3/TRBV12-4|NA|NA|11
TGTGCCAGCAGTTTCTTAGATGAAGCTTTCTTT
CASSFLDEAFF
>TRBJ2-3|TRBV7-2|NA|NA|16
TGTGCCAGCAGCTTGTCCGGGGCTGCGAGCACAGATACGCAGTATTTT
CASSLSGAASTDTQYF
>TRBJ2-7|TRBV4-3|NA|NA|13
TGCGCCAGCAGCCTTACAGGGAAAGCCGAGCAGTACTTC
CASSLTGKAEQYF
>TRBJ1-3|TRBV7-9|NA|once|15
TGTGCCAGCAGCTTAGAGGGGACCTCTGGAAACACCATATATTTT
CASSLEGTSGNTIYF
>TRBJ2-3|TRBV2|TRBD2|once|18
TGTGCCAGCAGTGAAGCCCGGACTAGCGGGAGTGTCCCAGATACGCAGTATTTT
CASSEARTSGSVPDTQYF
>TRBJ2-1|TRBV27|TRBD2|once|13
TGTGCCAGCAACCTTAGCGGGAGGCCCGAGCAGTTCTTC
CASNLSGRPEQFF
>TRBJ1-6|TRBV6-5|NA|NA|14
TGTGCCAGCTGTCTCGGCCAGGATTATTCACCCCTCCACTTT
CASCLGQDYSPLHF
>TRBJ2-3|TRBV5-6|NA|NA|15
TGTGCCAGCAGCTTGGGGGGACTTAACACAGATACGCAGTATTTT
CASSLGGLNTDTQYF
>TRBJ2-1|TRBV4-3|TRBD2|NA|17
TGCGCCAGCAGCCAAGATGGATTTTCCGGGACTAGCAATGAGCAGTTCTTC
CASSQDGFSGTSNEQFF
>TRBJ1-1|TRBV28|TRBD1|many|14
TGTGCCAGCACCCTGGGACAGCGAAACACTGAAGCTTTCTTT
CASTLGQRNTEAFF
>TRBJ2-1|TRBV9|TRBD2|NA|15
TGTGCCAGCAGCCCGAGACTAGCGTCCCACAATGAGCAGTTCTTC
CASSPRLASHNEQFF
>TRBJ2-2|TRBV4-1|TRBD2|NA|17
TGCGCCAGCAGCCGAGCTAGCGGGGCAGTCAACACCGGGGAGCTGTTTTTT
CASSRASGAVNTGELFF
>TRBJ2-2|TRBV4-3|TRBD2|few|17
TGCGCCAGCAGCCAAGATAGCGGGAGGGCCCGGACCGGGGAGCTGTTTTTT
CASSQDSGRARTGELFF
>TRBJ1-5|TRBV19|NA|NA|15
TGTGCCACTCTCCTTTCGGCGGGTGGCAATCAGCCCCAGCATTTT
CATLLSAGGNQPQHF
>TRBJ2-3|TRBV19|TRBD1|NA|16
TGTGCCAGTAGTCCCGGGACAGTGACCGGCACAGATACGCAGTATTTT
CASSPGTVTGTDTQYF
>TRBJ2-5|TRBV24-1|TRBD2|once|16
TGTGCCACCAGTGATTTGGAGCGGGGCCCCATAGAGACCCAGTACTTC
CATSDLERGPIETQYF
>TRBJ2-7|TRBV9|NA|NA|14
TGTGCCAGCAGCGTAGCGTCGAACCCCTACGAGCAGTACTTC
CASSVASNPYEQYF
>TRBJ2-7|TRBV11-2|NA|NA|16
TGTGCCAGCAGCTTAGATCGCTCAGGGGCAGGTTACGAGCAGTACTTC
CASSLDRSGAGYEQYF
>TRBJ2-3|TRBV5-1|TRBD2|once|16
TGCGCCAGCAGCTCAGCCGGGAGCGGGAGTGGAGATACGCAGTATTTT
CASSSAGSGSGDTQYF
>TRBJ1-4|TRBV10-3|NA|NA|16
TGTGCCATCAGTGAGTCGAACTGGGACGGCAATGAAAAACTGTTTTTT
CAISESNWDGNEKLFF
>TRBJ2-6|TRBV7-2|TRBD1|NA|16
TGTGCCAGCAGCTCTAACCCGGGACAGCGAGCCAACGTCCTGACTTTC
CASSSNPGQRANVLTF
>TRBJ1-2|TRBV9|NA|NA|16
TGTGCCAGCAGCGTAGTGCGGGTTTCCCCTAACTATGGCTACACCTTC
CASSVVRVSPNYGYTF
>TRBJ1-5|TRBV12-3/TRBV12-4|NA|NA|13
TGTGCCAGCAGTAGTCGAGGCGGACACACGCAGCATTTT
CASSSRGGHTQHF
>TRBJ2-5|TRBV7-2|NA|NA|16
TGTGCCAGCAGCCCGGGCGGCAGGGGCCCCCGAGAGACCCAGTACTTC
CASSPGGRGPRETQYF
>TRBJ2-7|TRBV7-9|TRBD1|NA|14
TGTGCCAGCAGCAGGGACAGGGTATTTCACGAGCAGTACTTC
CASSRDRVFHEQYF
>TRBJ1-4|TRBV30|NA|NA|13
TGTGCCTGGAGCAGGGCGGCTAATGAAAAACTGTTTTTT
CAWSRAANEKLFF
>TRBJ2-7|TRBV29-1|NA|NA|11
TGCAGCTCTATTCAGGGGCGCGAGCAGTACTTC
CSSIQGREQYF
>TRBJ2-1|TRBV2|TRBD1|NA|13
TGTGCCAGCAGCTCCCGGGGACAGGGAGGAAAGTTCTTC
CASSSRGQGGKFF
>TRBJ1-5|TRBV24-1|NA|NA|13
TGTGCCACCAGTGATCCACGGGTGCAGCCCCAGCATTTT
CATSDPRVQPQHF
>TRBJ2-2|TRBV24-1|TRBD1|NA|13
TGTGCCACCCGGACAGGCCCCACCGGGGAGCTGTTTTTT
CATRTGPTGELFF
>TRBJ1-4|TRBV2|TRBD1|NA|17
TGTGCCAGCAGTGAGCCCAGGGGGCGCGACGGTAATGAAAAACTGTTTTTT
CASSEPRGRDGNEKLFF